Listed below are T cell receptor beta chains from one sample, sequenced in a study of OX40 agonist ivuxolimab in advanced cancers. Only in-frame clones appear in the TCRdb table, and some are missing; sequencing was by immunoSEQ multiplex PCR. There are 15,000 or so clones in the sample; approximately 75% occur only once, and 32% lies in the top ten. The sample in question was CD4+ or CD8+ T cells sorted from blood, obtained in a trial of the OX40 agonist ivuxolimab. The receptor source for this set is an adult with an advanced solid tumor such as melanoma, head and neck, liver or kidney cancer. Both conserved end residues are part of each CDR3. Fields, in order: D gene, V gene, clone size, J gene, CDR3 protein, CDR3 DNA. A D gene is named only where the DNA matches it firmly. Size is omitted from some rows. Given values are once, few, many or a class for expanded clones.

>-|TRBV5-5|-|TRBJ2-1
CASSLAGEGEQFF
TGTGCCAGCAGCTTGGCAGGGGAGGGAGAGCAGTTCTTC
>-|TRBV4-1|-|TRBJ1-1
CASSTGATTEAFF
TGCGCCAGCAGCACGGGGGCGACCACTGAAGCTTTCTTT
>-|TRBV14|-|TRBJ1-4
CASSQVGGEDEKLFF
TGTGCCAGCAGCCAAGTTGGGGGTGAGGATGAAAAACTGTTTTTT
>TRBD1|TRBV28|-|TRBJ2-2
CASSTNRGTGELFF
TGTGCCAGCAGTACAAACAGGGGTACCGGGGAGCTGTTTTTT
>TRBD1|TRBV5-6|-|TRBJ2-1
CASGRQGGEQFF
TGTGCCAGCGGTAGACAGGGCGGTGAGCAGTTCTTC
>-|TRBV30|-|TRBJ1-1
CAWSVGRDEAFF
TGTGCCTGGAGTGTGGGGCGTGATGAAGCTTTCTTT
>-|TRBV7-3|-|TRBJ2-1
CASSPVGGNEQFF
TGTGCCAGCAGCCCGGTGGGAGGCAATGAGCAGTTCTTC
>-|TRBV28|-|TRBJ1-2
CASIMAGGRDYGYTF
TGTGCCAGCATCATGGCTGGGGGCCGGGACTATGGCTACACCTTC
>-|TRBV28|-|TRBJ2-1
CATRTESSYNEQFF
TGTGCCACACGGACAGAATCTTCCTACAATGAGCAGTTCTTC
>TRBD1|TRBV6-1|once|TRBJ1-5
CASGWTGDSNQPQHF
TGTGCCAGCGGATGGACAGGAGATAGCAATCAGCCCCAGCATTTT
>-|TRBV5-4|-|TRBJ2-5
CASSLWIQTETQYF
TGTGCCAGCAGCTTGTGGATTCAGACAGAGACCCAGTACTTC
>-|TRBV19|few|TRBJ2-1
CASSIDGSTLEQFF
TGTGCCAGTAGTATAGATGGCTCAACCCTGGAGCAGTTCTTC
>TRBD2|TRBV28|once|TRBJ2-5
CASSSGRESETQYF
TGTGCCAGCAGTTCGGGGCGGGAGTCTGAGACCCAGTACTTC
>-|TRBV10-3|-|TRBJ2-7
CAISEPPGLSYEQYF
TGTGCCATCAGTGAGCCCCCGGGCCTGTCCTACGAGCAGTACTTC
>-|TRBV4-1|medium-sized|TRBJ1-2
CASRGANYGYTF
TGCGCCAGCAGAGGGGCTAACTATGGCTACACCTTC
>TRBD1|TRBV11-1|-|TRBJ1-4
CASSIQGANEKLFF
TGTGCCAGCAGTATACAGGGGGCTAATGAAAAACTGTTTTTT
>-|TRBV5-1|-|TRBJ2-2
CASSLAGAGPDTGELFF
TGCGCCAGCAGCTTGGCCGGTGCGGGGCCGGACACCGGGGAGCTGTTTTTT
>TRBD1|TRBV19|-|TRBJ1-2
CASSISARGLLNYGYTF
TGTGCCAGTAGTATCAGCGCCAGGGGGCTCCTTAACTATGGCTACACCTTC
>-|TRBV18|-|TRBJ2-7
CASSLGTTNSYEQYF
TGTGCCAGCTCACTCGGGACAACCAACTCCTACGAGCAGTACTTC
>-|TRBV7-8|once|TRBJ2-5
CASSLEGWRDRLETQYF
TGTGCCAGCAGCTTGGAAGGTTGGCGGGATCGGTTGGAGACCCAGTACTTC
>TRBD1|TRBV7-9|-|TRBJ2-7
CASSLGTGALDQPYEQYF
TGTGCCAGCAGCTTAGGGACAGGAGCACTCGACCAACCCTACGAGCAGTACTTC
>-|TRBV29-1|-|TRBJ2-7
CSVEGAGATWEQYF
TGCAGCGTTGAAGGGGCAGGGGCTACGTGGGAGCAGTACTTC
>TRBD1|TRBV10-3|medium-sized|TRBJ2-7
CAIGTGDGAYEQYF
TGTGCCATCGGCACAGGGGACGGTGCCTACGAGCAGTACTTC
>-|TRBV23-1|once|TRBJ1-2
CASSQSYSFYGYTF
TGCGCCAGCAGTCAATCTTACAGCTTCTATGGCTACACCTTC
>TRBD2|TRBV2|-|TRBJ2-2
CASSEPSGRRTGELFF
TGTGCCAGCAGTGAGCCTAGCGGGAGACGGACCGGGGAGCTGTTTTTT
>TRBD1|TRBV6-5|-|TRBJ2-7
CASRRGTDSYEQYF
TGTGCCAGCAGAAGGGGGACAGACTCCTACGAGCAGTACTTC
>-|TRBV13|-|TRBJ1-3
CASSLGGAAGNTIYF
TGTGCCAGCAGCTTAGGCGGGGCAGCCGGAAACACCATATATTTT
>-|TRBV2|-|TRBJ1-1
CASSDLGTEAFF
TGTGCCAGCAGTGATCTGGGAACTGAAGCTTTCTTT
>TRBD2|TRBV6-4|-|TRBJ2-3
CASSGGGGSTDTQYF
TGTGCCAGCAGTGGAGGCGGGGGAAGCACAGATACGCAGTATTTT
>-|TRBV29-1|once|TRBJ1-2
CSVGSIYGYTF
TGCAGCGTTGGCAGCATCTATGGCTACACCTTC
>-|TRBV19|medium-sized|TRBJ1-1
CASSMDRIVDAVNTEAFF
TGTGCCAGTAGTATGGACCGGATAGTGGACGCCGTGAACACTGAAGCTTTCTTT
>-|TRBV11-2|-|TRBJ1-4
CASSLGRGREKLFF
TGTGCCAGCAGCTTGGGCAGGGGCCGGGAAAAACTGTTTTTT
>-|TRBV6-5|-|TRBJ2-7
CASSAALPIEQYF
TGTGCCAGCAGCGCGGCACTTCCGATCGAGCAGTACTTC
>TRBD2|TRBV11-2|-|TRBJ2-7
CASSTPAGISYEQYF
TGTGCCAGCAGTACCCCAGCGGGGATCTCCTACGAGCAGTACTTC
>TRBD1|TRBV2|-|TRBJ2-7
CASSVGTDSYEQYF
TGTGCCAGCAGTGTTGGGACAGATTCCTACGAGCAGTACTTC
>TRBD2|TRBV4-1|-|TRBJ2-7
CASSKLAGGFREQYF
TGCGCCAGCAGCAAACTAGCGGGAGGTTTTCGCGAGCAGTACTTC
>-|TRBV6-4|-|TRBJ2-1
CASSHGSWYEQFF
TGTGCCAGCAGTCACGGGAGTTGGTATGAGCAGTTCTTC
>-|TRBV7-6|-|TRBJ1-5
CASSLAGGKAQHF
TGTGCCAGCAGCTTAGCGGGCGGGAAGGCCCAGCATTTT
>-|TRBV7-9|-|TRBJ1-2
CASGLDTYGYTF
TGTGCCAGCGGCTTAGATACTTATGGCTACACCTTC
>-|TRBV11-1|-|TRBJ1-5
CASSLGGYESNQPQHF
TGTGCCAGCAGCTTAGGAGGGTATGAGAGCAATCAGCCCCAGCATTTT
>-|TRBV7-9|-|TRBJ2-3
CASSSMWDTQYF
TGTGCCAGCAGCTCCATGTGGGATACGCAGTATTTT